This entry concerns a single TCR beta chain. Its antigen is unidentified. Trimming shortened V by 4 bases and J by 4 bases, and 20 bases separated the two germline ends. The CDR3 runs 17 residues. Germline V gene lookup returns CDR1 MGHRA and CDR2 YSYEKL. This sample is part of a study of graft-versus-host responses after intestinal transplantation. Whole-study context: All recipients were transplanted with multivisceral, liver-intestinal, or isolated intestinal grafts. Each recipient received anti-thymocyte globulin induction, then tacrolimus and steroids for about 3 years. Study results and caveats: GvH clones turned up in recipient marrow; some had shown up first in ileum or blood. Allografts from individuals with graft-donor T cell macrochimerism displayed high graft-versus-host to host-versus-graft clonal ratios.

Here immunoSEQ multiplex PCR was the method, and the copy in TCRdb shows in-frame clones only, minus some. The sample yields fewer than 100,000 clones, about 82% seen once. Material: PBMCs, obtained 255 days after intestinal transplant. This chain uses TRBV4-1 with TRBJ2-1; a weak D match, TRBD2 (6 bases). The TCR comes from a human patient who received an intestinal transplant, so some T cells may come from the graft donor. CDR3 bases: TGCGCCAGCAGCCCCCAAACCGGGACTGGGATTTACAATGAGCAGTTCTTC. It yields the protein CASSPQTGTGIYNEQFF.